The present entry profiles one T cell receptor (beta chain) with its context. Source study methods: Using reference gene primer amplification, nucleated cell counts were estimated. Profiling relied on immunoSEQ multiplex PCR, and the TCRdb table lists in-frame clones only, not all of them. V and J calls and clone size follow that table, whereas D and trimming were derived from the DNA. Of under 200,000 clones listed, 65% to 85% are singletons. The data were obtained in a study of blood T cell repertoires in COVID-19. Study summary: Material from acute and convalescent COVID-19 was sourced from the United States, Italy and Spain. PBMCs, B-cell-depleted T cells, or T cells were the source of the cDNA or gDNA that made up the material.

The CDR3 has 19 residues. Trimming took 4 bases from V and 5 from J; bases not matched to a gene: 20. Germline V gives CDR1 SGHRS, CDR2 YFSETQ. Source material: peripheral blood. This chain uses TRBV5-1 with TRBJ1-1; 10 bases agree with TRBD1. The clonotype originates from a woman aged 80 or older with active or convalescent COVID-19. CDR3 DNA sequence: TGCGCCAGCAGCCCCCGTCGGAAAACGACAGGGGGCAATGAGACTGAAGCTTTCTTT. Encoded protein: CASSPRRKTTGGNETEAFF. Full variable domain (remainder filled in from reference TRBV5-1 and TRBJ1-1): KAGVTQTPRYLIKTRGQQVTLSCSPISGHRSVSWYQQTPGQGLQFLFEYFSETQRNKGNFPGRFSGRQFSNSRSEMNVSTLELGDSALYLCASSPRRKTTGGNETEAFFGQGTRLTVV.